Presented here are 12 T cell receptor beta chains from one specimen sequenced in a study of Ad26.COV2.S vaccination and SARS-CoV-2 variants. Some clones are missing from TCRdb's copy, which holds only in-frame ones; the method was immunoSEQ multiplex PCR. The sample lists approximately 420,000 clones; roughly nine tenths were seen once. Regarding treatment: 15 to 20 received Ad26.COV2.S at low or high dose, single or two shots; a few received placebo; per-sample allocation not given. The samples date from day 63 after the first vaccine or placebo injection. Sequenced here: peripheral blood, sampled in a trial of Ad26.COV2.S vaccine versus placebo. These receptors were taken from a person aged 18-60 years who received the Ad26.COV2.S COVID-19 vaccine or a placebo.

This clone was seen only once. The chain is built from TRBV6-2 or TRBV6-3 and TRBJ1-3; D is unclear. The CDR3 runs 15 residues. Germline V gene lookup returns CDR1 MNHEY and CDR2 SVGEGT. Trimming removed 0 bases at V and 4 bases at J, with 10 bases between. In DNA form, the CDR3 reads TGTGCCAGCAGTTACTCGGTGCTAATCGGAAACACCATATATTTT. It yields the protein CASSYSVLIGNTIYF.

CDR3 nucleotides: TGTGCCAGCAGCTTAGGACAGGGCCTTGCTGATCCGTCTGGAAACACCATATATTTT. Translating gives CASSLGQGLADPSGNTIYF. V gene TRBV7-6 combines with J gene TRBJ1-3; 7 nucleotides match TRBD1. V shed 1 base, J shed 1 base, and the junction held 13 bases outside the gene matches. In germline, CDR1 is SGHVS, CDR2 FNYEAQ. The CDR3 covers 19 residues.

The gene calls are TRBV19 and TRBJ1-6; a possible D gene is TRBD1 (6 bases). Per germline, CDR1 LNHDA and CDR2 SQIVND (reference sequence). The CDR3 is made up of 15 amino acids. V lost 7 bases and J 6 bases, leaving 16 bases between the germline ends. CDR3 residues: CASKDRLLLNSPLHF. As DNA, the CDR3 is TGTGCCAGTAAAGACAGGCTCTTGCTTAATTCACCCCTCCACTTT.

V and J are TRBV20-1 and TRBJ2-4, with 7 bases identical to TRBD1. The CDR3 runs to 10 residues. Per germline, CDR1 DFQATT and CDR2 SNEGSKA (reference sequence). The trim removed 3 bases at V and 15 bases at J, leaving 5 bases unmatched. CDR3 in amino acids: CSASRGQPYF. The CDR3, as DNA: TGCAGTGCTAGTCGGGGACAGCCGTACTTC.

J is TRBJ2-3 and V is TRBV2, with 10 bases aligning to TRBD2. V lost 3 bases and J lost 5; bases outside the gene matches: 5. Germline-derived CDR1 and CDR2 are SNHLY and FYNNEI. CDR3 length equals 15 residues. CDR3 bases: TGTGCCAGCAGTGAGGGACTAGCGAACAGAGATACGCAGTATTTT. This encodes CASSEGLANRDTQYF.

The chain carries TRBV18 and TRBJ2-5; possible D gene TRBD1, 5 bases. CDR1 and CDR2 from the germline V gene are KGHSH and LQKENI. This CDR3 contains 13 residues. Trimming removed 3 bases at V and 5 bases at J, with 10 bases between. For the CDR3, the DNA is TGTGCCAGCTCACCGCCAGGGTTGGAGACCCAGTACTTC. This encodes CASSPPGLETQYF.

The gene calls are TRBV4-1 and TRBJ2-1; perhaps TRBD2 as D (6 bases). The germline CDR1 and CDR2 sequences are MGHRA and YSYEKL. V was cut by 0 bases and J by 7 bases, with 16 bases left in between. This CDR3 has 16 amino acids. DNA for the CDR3: TGCGCCAGCAGCCAAGACGGGGGTGAAGGTTTGAATGAGCAGTTCTTC. Protein sequence: CASSQDGGEGLNEQFF.

Notes on this clone: The junction shows a germline mismatch at one end, possibly a read error. V usage is TRBV20-1 and J usage is TRBJ1-2, with D maybe TRBD1 (5 bases). CDR1 and CDR2 (germline): DFQATT, SNEGSKA (reference sequence). CDR3 length: 11 amino acids. The CDR3 DNA reads TGTTGGGGGTGGGGAATATATGGCTACACCTTC. Translating it yields CWGWGIYGYTF.

V gene TRBV5-6 combines with J gene TRBJ1-2; weak D call: TRBD1 (5 bases). The CDR3 totals 14 residues. V was trimmed by 4 bases and J by 8 bases, leaving 18 bases between them. Germline V CDR1 and CDR2: SGHDT, YYEEEE. For the CDR3, the DNA is TGTGCCAGCAGCCAAGACAGCTCCTGGGGGGGCTACACCTTC. As protein: CASSQDSSWGGYTF.

The chain is built from TRBV18 and TRBJ1-4; D is unresolved. With 2 bases removed from V and 4 bases from J, the gap between germline ends came to 11 bases. The CDR3 extends over 15 amino acids. Germline V gene data show CDR1 as KGHSH and CDR2 as LQKENI. CDR3 in DNA: TGTGCCAGCTCACCATCAGGAGGCAATAATGAAAAACTGTTTTTT. Translating it yields CASSPSGGNNEKLFF. Looking up the rest from reference TRBV18 and TRBJ1-4 gives the full variable domain: NAGVMQNPRHLVRRRGQEARLRCSPMKGHSHVYWYRQLPEEGLKFMVYLQKENIIDESGMPKERFSAEFPKEGPSILRIQQVVRGDSAAYFCASSPSGGNNEKLFFGSGTQLSVL.

Worth noting for this clone: The same CDR3 can be traced to other DNA sequences in this sample. This chain links TRBV5-1 with TRBJ1-1; D unclear. Between the trimmed V and J ends, which lost 0 bases and 2 bases, there was a span of 5 bases. Germline assignment: CDR1 SGHRS and CDR2 YFSETQ. This CDR3 is 13 amino acids long. Here the CDR3 reads CASSLGLNTEAFF. The CDR3 bases are TGCGCCAGCAGCTTGGGGCTTAACACTGAAGCTTTCTTT.

J is TRBJ2-3 and V is TRBV12-3 or TRBV12-4, with D perhaps TRBD2 (6 bases). The CDR3 runs 12 residues. V dropped 8 bases and J dropped 0 bases, with 6 bases sitting between them. The CDR3 reads CASGRSTDTQYF. The CDR3 coding sequence is TGTGCCAGCGGGAGGAGCACAGATACGCAGTATTTT.